This T cell receptor (beta chain) was recorded in a study of T cell responses to AZD1222 COVID-19 vaccine. Turning to this clone: Its matching antigen is unknown.

Study-level results: Unmutated regions of variants are reportedly targeted by nearly half of spike-specific TCRs. Regions 160-218 and 743-854 dominated among vaccine-associated CD4 TCRs spanning spike. The donor cohort was predominantly white British with a female majority, and clonal diversity may have been underestimated.

Method: immunoSEQ multiplex PCR; TCRdb's copy keeps in-frame clones and lacks some. The sample lists 100,000 to 120,000 clones; around 90% were seen once. The CDR3 spans 17 residues. CDR1 is MNHEY, CDR2 SMNVEV, per germline (reference sequence). V gave up 0 bases and J gave up 0 bases, with 12 bases separating them. This specimen consisted of peripheral blood, obtained 28 days after the second AZD1222 dose. The chain is built from TRBV27 and TRBJ2-4; no clear D gene. The receptor's source is an adult who received the AZD1222 COVID-19 vaccine. CDR3 DNA sequence: TGTGCCAGCAGTTTATCGTTTGGATCTCTAGCCAAAAACATTCAGTACTTC. Its translation: CASSLSFGSLAKNIQYF.